A selection of T cell receptor beta chains follows, all from one sample in a study of blood T cells in healthy people across ages. Each CDR3 protein is one row after TCRdb ran MiXCR on the 5' RACE reads. The sample shows 1,800,000 or so distinct CDR3 sequences, roughly two fifths of them seen only once. Source material: blood. The receptors originated from a human donor in good health. The CDR3 runs from the conserved cysteine through the conserved F or W. The order of the fields is J gene, V gene, CDR3 protein.

J: TRBJ1-2
V: TRBV12-3/TRBV12-4
CDR3: CASRPQGVYYGYTF

J: TRBJ1-2
V: TRBV5-1
CDR3: CASSLGTGKYYGYTF

J: TRBJ2-7
V: TRBV2
CDR3: CASSEEGPLGAYEQYF

J: TRBJ1-4
V: TRBV19
CDR3: CASSGQEATNGKLFF

J: TRBJ1-1
V: TRBV29-1
CDR3: CSARGQGATEAFF

J: TRBJ1-5
V: TRBV6-1
CDR3: CASSTPTGQGIHSNQPQHF

J: TRBJ2-7
V: TRBV5-4
CDR3: CASSADPQRDEQYF

J: -
V: TRBV10-3
CDR3: CAISESTLQGETQYF

J: TRBJ1-1
V: TRBV29-1
CDR3: CSVAPGVPWEAFF

J: TRBJ2-3
V: TRBV6-4
CDR3: CASSESGGTDAQYF

J: TRBJ2-7
V: TRBV4-1
CDR3: CASSQVGYVGSYEQYF

J: TRBJ1-2
V: TRBV6-5
CDR3: CASSSSLRDRNYGYTF

J: TRBJ1-2
V: TRBV7-2
CDR3: CASSYRDRSYGYTF

J: TRBJ1-5
V: TRBV6-2/TRBV6-3
CDR3: CASSPHTDQPQHF

J: TRBJ2-5
V: TRBV20-1
CDR3: CSAPGDLQETQYF

J: TRBJ1-2
V: TRBV27
CDR3: CASSFIGGTNYGYTF

J: -
V: TRBV20-1
CDR3: CSAPVTGGVPSYEQYF

J: TRBJ2-4
V: TRBV20-1
CDR3: CSTGILAKNIQYF

J: TRBJ2-3
V: TRBV29-1
CDR3: CSVETGGADTQYF

J: TRBJ2-1
V: TRBV12-3/TRBV12-4
CDR3: CASSFGGLSSYNEQFF

J: TRBJ1-2
V: TRBV4-1
CDR3: CTSSRGMSGSYGYTF

J: TRBJ2-1
V: TRBV7-2
CDR3: CASSFGTGGSYNEQFF

J: TRBJ1-1
V: TRBV7-3
CDR3: CASSSTALGTEAFF

J: TRBJ1-2
V: TRBV25-1
CDR3: CASSDERTGPTDGYTF

J: TRBJ2-6
V: TRBV28
CDR3: CASSFISGWRAGANVLTF

J: TRBJ2-7
V: TRBV7-2
CDR3: CASSIVKGDYEQYF

J: TRBJ1-2
V: TRBV12-3/TRBV12-4
CDR3: CASRREQGINYGYTF

J: TRBJ1-4
V: TRBV5-6
CDR3: CASSLGPNLKLSTNEKLFF

J: TRBJ2-7
V: TRBV7-2
CDR3: CASSSGTQYYEQYF

J: TRBJ2-1
V: TRBV10-3
CDR3: CAIRGTETYNEQFF

J: TRBJ2-5
V: TRBV4-3
CDR3: CASSQEWIGEETQYF

J: TRBJ1-2
V: TRBV2
CDR3: CASNPLEGPNYGYTF

J: TRBJ2-6
V: TRBV5-1
CDR3: CASSPGQISSGANVLTF

J: TRBJ1-2
V: TRBV5-6
CDR3: CASSHTGTYGYTF

J: TRBJ2-1
V: TRBV5-1
CDR3: CASSTGHPTLVQFF

J: TRBJ1-5
V: TRBV28
CDR3: CASSSSGTGGNQPQHF

J: TRBJ1-1
V: TRBV12-5
CDR3: CASGRGAPGTEAFF

J: TRBJ2-7
V: TRBV11-1
CDR3: CASSPGVVYEQYF

J: TRBJ1-1
V: TRBV29-1
CDR3: CSVGGNMNTEAFF

J: TRBJ2-4
V: TRBV20-1
CDR3: CSPEAPAKNIQYF